This section outlines one T cell receptor beta chain sequence together with its context. Its antigen is currently not known. These data originate in a study of CXCR3-negative and CXCR3-positive naive CD8 T cells (dated by TCRdb to between 2017 and 2020). Concerning the study at large: In total, some 140 million TRB reads were obtained, corresponding to roughly 1.5 +/- 0.3 million reads per library. The diversity and physicochemical repertoire analyses included ten to eleven donors pooled from two independent experiments. For the TRBV-TRBJ cluster analysis, the naive subsets came from about five donors, while the memory cells came from 3 donors.

The investigation overall reported the following: Because CXCR3 expression was partially decreased after cryopreservation, freshly isolated PBMCs were used for most assays. Naive CXCR3-negative and CXCR3-positive cells from the same donor showed similar TRBV-TRBJ usage, whereas memory cells showed distinct patterns. Repertoire diversity was comparably high in both naive subsets but much lower in memory CD8+ T cells. Because surface CD5, which is linked to self-reactivity in mice, was comparable between the naive subsets, TCR interaction strength was also inferred from TRB CDR3 physicochemical properties. TRB CDR3s from CXCR3-positive naive cells showed higher hydrophobicity (lower Kidera factor 4), lower energy, and higher strength and volume indices than CXCR3-negative naive cells.

The CDR3 numbers 15 residues from cysteine through phenylalanine. The DNA is not on file. Reading the germline V gene (reference sequence) gives CDR1 SSHAT and CDR2 FNYEAQ. These reads were obtained on a NextSeq 550. The Human TCR Profiling Kit (MiLaboratory) was used to prepare UMI-labeled 5' RACE TRB cDNA libraries. cDNA synthesis used the entire amount of extracted RNA, and PCR amplification then used the entire amount of cDNA produced. Libraries were prepared in parallel with an identical number of PCR cycles. The study's processing was this. With a minimum of two reads required per UMI, MIGEC and MiXCR pulled out about 57,000 +/- 9,900 unique UMI-labeled TRB cDNA molecules from each library. An average of approximately 40,000 +/- 10,000 functional in-frame TRB CDR3 nucleotide clonotypes without stop codons was found per library. Diversity metrics, including normalized Shannon-Wiener and Chao1, were computed in VDJtools after downsampling to 5000 UMI-labeled TRB molecules per sample. Clonotype-size-weighted physicochemical properties of the central five CDR3 residues (interaction energy, strength, volume and Kidera factor 4) were computed in VDJtools. Reads reprocessed by TCRdb are summarized as one entry per CDR3 protein sequence, and DNA is absent. Clone size and V and J calls follow TCRdb, not the original study. The sample table includes around 63,000 distinct CDR3 sequences. The ten largest clones add up to approximately 0.74% of the sample.

Each CD8+ T cell subset was flow-sorted in triplicate, with some 300,000 cells per subset placed directly into RLT lysis buffer. Naive CD8+ T cells were defined stringently as CD45RO-CCR7+CD27+CD95- to exclude memory contaminants. Standard density gradient centrifugation was used to isolate peripheral blood mononuclear cells from buffy coats. A FACSAria III was used to flow-sort naive CXCR3-negative and CXCR3-positive CD8+ T cells. Total RNA was extracted from sorted cells using an RNeasy Mini Kit. Source material: naive CXCR3+ CD8+ T cells from blood. Sample cell subset or site, as interpreted from the label and publication: CD45RO-CCR7+CD27+CD95- naive CD8+ T cells expressing CXCR3 (TNR3+). The sequence was collected from a human donor in good health. Some clones in this sample may be carry-over from other donors' samples. The rearrangement combines TRBV7-7 with TRBJ1-1; TCRdb indicates TRBD1, and absent DNA this call remains unverified. The CDR3 has the sequence CASSPVGQADTEAFF.